This TCR beta chain originates from a study of blood T cell repertoires in COVID-19. Assay used: immunoSEQ multiplex PCR; TCRdb lists only in-frame clones, some missing. The sample lists some 200,000 clones; 70% to 85% were seen once. Seattle researchers signed up patients amid active infection and tracked them longitudinally. CDR1 and CDR2 from the germline V gene are SEHNR and FQNEAQ (reference sequence). The CDR3 runs to 13 residues. Trimming cost V 3 bases and J 3 bases, with 8 bases left between them. The chain joins TRBV7-9 to TRBJ2-5; D perhaps matches TRBD2 (6 bases). This sequence originates from a woman of 80 years or more with COVID-19, enrolled during active disease. The specimen was peripheral blood. CDR3 in amino acids: CASSFGGKETQYF. The CDR3 DNA is TGTGCCAGCAGCTTCGGCGGGAAAGAGACCCAGTACTTC.